This T cell receptor (beta chain) derives from a study of patients and donors after allogeneic stem cell transplantation. TCRdb independently ran MiXCR on the RT-PCR reads; one entry per CDR3 protein. This sample has 200,000 to 250,000 distinct CDR3 sequences; roughly 14% occur once, and the top ten carry 11%. The CDR3 is 12 residues long. This clonotype has ten or more counts. The source material was blood, either unsorted or a sorted T cell fraction (not recorded which). The chain is built from TRBV21-1 and TRBJ1-2. TRBV21-1 is designated a pseudogene. This clonotype was sampled from a human donor who was either an allogeneic HSCT recipient or a stem cell or donor lymphocyte infusion donor (not recorded which). It is not recorded whose cells these are; they may come from a transplant donor. The CDR3 sequence is CARDDVTYGYTF. The CDR3 DNA follows: TGTGCCAGGGACGACGTAACCTATGGCTACACCTTC.